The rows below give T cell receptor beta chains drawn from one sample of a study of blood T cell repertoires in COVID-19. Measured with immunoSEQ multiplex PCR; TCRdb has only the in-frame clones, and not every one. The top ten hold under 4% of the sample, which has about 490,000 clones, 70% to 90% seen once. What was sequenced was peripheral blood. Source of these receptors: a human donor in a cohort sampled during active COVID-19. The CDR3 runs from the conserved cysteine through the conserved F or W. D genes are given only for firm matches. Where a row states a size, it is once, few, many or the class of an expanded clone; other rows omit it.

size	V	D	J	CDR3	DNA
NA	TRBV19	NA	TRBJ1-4	CASSIEGPSRAANEKLFF	TGTGCCAGTAGTATCGAAGGTCCGAGCAGGGCCGCGAATGAAAAACTGTTTTTT
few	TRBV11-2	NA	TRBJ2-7	CASSLYYGSSYEQYF	TGTGCCAGCAGCTTATATTACGGGAGCTCCTACGAGCAGTACTTC
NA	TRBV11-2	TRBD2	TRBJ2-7	CASSLGSGLDPYEQYF	TGTGCCAGCAGCTTAGGCTCGGGACTAGACCCCTACGAGCAGTACTTC
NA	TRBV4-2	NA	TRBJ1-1	CASSQDTGQGSEAFF	TGTGCCAGCAGCCAAGATACGGGTCAGGGGTCAGAAGCTTTCTTT
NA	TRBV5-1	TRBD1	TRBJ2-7	CASSGGQGSGEQYF	TGCGCCAGCAGTGGCGGACAGGGTTCAGGTGAGCAGTACTTC
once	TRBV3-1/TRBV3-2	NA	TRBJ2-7	CASSQGGRYEQYF	TGTGCCAGCAGCCAAGGGGGGAGGTACGAGCAGTACTTC
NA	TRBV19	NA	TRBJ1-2	CASFQYIGYTF	TGTGCCAGTTTCCAATACATCGGCTACACCTTC
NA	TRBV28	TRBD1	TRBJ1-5	CASRPVGQGGLPPQHF	TGTGCCAGCAGGCCCGTGGGACAGGGGGGATTACCCCCCCAGCATTTT
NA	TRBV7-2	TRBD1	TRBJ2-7	CASSPRGGSSYEQYF	TGTGCCAGCAGCCCGAGAGGGGGCAGTTCCTACGAGCAGTACTTC
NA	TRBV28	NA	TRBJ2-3	CASGGRGSSTDTQYF	TGTGCCAGCGGGGGGAGAGGCTCTAGCACAGATACGCAGTATTTT
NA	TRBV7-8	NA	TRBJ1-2	CASSQSGAQGFYGYTF	TGTGCCAGCAGCCAATCTGGGGCACAGGGATTCTATGGCTACACCTTC
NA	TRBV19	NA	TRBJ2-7	CASSGQFASSYEQYF	TGTGCCAGTAGTGGACAGTTTGCCTCCTCCTACGAGCAGTACTTC
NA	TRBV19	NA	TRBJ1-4	CASSRGRTPNEKLFF	TGTGCCAGTAGCAGGGGACGGACGCCTAATGAAAAACTGTTTTTT
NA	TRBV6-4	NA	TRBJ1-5	CASSRGRNQPQHF	TGTGCCAGCAGCAGGGGTAGGAATCAGCCCCAGCATTTT
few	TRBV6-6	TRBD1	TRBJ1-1	CASSFAGDRGYTEAFF	TGTGCCAGCAGTTTTGCGGGAGACAGGGGGTACACTGAAGCTTTCTTT
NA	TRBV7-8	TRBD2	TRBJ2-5	CASSFRGLKGLAGDPRETQYF	TGTGCCAGCAGCTTCAGGGGGCTCAAGGGACTAGCGGGAGATCCACGAGAGACCCAGTACTTC
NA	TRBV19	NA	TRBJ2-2	CASSTSGHYTGELFF	TGTGCCAGTAGTACGTCGGGACATTACACCGGGGAGCTGTTTTTT
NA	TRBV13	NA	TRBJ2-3	CASSRFRITDTQYF	TGTGCCAGCAGCCGCTTTAGAATTACAGATACGCAGTATTTT
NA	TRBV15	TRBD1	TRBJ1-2	CATSRAGQGAGYTF	TGTGCCACCAGCAGAGCGGGACAGGGCGCCGGCTACACCTTC
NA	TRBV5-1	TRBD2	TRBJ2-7	CASTLTSGSYEQYF	TGCGCCAGCACCCTCACTAGCGGGTCCTACGAGCAGTACTTC
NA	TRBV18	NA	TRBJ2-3	CASSQQAASTDTQYF	TGTGCCAGCTCCCAACAGGCAGCTTCCACAGATACGCAGTATTTT
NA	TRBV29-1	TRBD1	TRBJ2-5	CSSKTGGDETQYF	TGCAGCTCAAAGACAGGGGGCGATGAGACCCAGTACTTC
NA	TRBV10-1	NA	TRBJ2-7	CASSETPRGGEQYF	TGCGCCAGCAGTGAGACCCCAAGGGGCGGCGAGCAGTACTTC
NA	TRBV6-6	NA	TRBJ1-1	CASSLIRGTEAFF	TGTGCCAGCAGCCTCATAAGGGGCACTGAAGCTTTCTTT
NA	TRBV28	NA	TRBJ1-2	CASSLQGNYGYTF	TGTGCCAGCAGTTTACAGGGAAACTATGGCTACACCTTC
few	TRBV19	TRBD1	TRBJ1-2	CASSVGQDDYGYTF	TGTGCCAGTAGTGTAGGACAGGATGACTATGGCTACACCTTC
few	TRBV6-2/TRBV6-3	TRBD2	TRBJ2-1	CASSSWLSGWNEQFF	TGTGCCAGCAGTTCCTGGCTTAGCGGGTGGAATGAGCAGTTCTTC
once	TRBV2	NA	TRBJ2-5	CATTRGGAQETQYF	TGTGCCACTACCCGTGGGGGGGCACAAGAGACCCAGTACTTC
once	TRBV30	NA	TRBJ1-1	CAWSAGWTAEAFF	TGTGCCTGGAGTGCCGGTTGGACAGCCGAAGCTTTCTTT
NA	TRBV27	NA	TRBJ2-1	CASSSLAKGYNEQFF	TGTGCCAGCAGTTCACTAGCAAAGGGTTACAATGAGCAGTTCTTC
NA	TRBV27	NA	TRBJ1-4	CASSSRQSNEKLFF	TGTGCCAGCAGTTCCCGACAGAGTAATGAAAAACTGTTTTTT
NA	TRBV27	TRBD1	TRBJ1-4	CASSLRGNGEKLFF	TGTGCCAGCAGTCTCAGGGGGAATGGAGAAAAACTGTTTTTT
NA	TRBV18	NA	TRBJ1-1	CASSPVMGGSGNTEAFF	TGTGCCAGCTCACCAGTGATGGGGGGATCAGGGAACACTGAAGCTTTCTTT
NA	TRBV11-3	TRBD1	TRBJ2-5	CASSEQGVRETQYF	TGTGCCAGCAGCGAACAGGGGGTTAGAGAGACCCAGTACTTC
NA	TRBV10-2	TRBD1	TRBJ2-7	CASSLGQGGYEQYF	TGCGCCAGCTCACTAGGACAGGGCGGGTACGAGCAGTACTTC
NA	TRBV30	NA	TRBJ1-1	CAWSVLGSTEAFF	TGTGCCTGGAGTGTACTGGGGAGCACTGAAGCTTTCTTT
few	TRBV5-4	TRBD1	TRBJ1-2	CASSAPPGQGGGFVGYTF	TGTGCCAGCAGCGCTCCTCCGGGACAGGGAGGAGGATTCGTGGGCTACACCTTC
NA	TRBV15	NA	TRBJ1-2	CAIQGGDHYGYTF	TGTGCCATTCAAGGAGGGGATCACTATGGCTACACCTTC
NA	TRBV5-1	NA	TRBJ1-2	CASSSQEGDGYTF	TGCGCCAGCAGCTCCCAAGAGGGGGATGGCTACACCTTC
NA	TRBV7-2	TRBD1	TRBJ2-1	CASSLGLLTGQGFFF	TGTGCCAGCAGCTTAGGTCTTTTGACGGGACAGGGATTTTTCTTC
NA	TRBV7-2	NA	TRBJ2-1	CASSYSNEEQFF	TGTGCCAGCAGTTACAGCAACGAGGAGCAGTTCTTC
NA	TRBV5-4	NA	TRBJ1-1	CASSLAGRYTEAFF	TGTGCCAGCAGCTTGGCTGGCAGATACACTGAAGCTTTCTTT
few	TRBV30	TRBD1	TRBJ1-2	CAWRRSDRVEGYTF	TGTGCCTGGAGGAGATCGGACAGGGTAGAAGGCTACACCTTC
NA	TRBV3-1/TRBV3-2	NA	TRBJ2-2	CASSREPGLENTGELFF	TGTGCCAGCAGCCGAGAACCCGGACTGGAGAACACCGGGGAGCTGTTTTTT